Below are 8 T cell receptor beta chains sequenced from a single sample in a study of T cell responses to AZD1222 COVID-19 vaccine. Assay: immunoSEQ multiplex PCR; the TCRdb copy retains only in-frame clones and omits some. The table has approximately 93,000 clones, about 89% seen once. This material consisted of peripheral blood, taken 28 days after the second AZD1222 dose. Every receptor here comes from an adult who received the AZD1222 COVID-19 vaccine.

CDR3 protein: CASSYDGGNYGYTF. CDR3 bases: TGTGCCAGCAGTTACGATGGAGGCAACTATGGCTACACCTTC. The chain carries TRBV6-5 and TRBJ1-2; D is undetermined. The CDR3 runs 14 residues. Germline-derived CDR1 and CDR2 are MNHEY and SVGAGI. Between the trimmed V and J ends, which lost 2 bases and 2 bases, there was a span of 9 bases.

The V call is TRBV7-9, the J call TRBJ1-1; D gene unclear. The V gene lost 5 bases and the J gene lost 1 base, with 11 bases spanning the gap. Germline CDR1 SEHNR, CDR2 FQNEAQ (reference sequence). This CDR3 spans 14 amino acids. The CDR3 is CASSIRASNTEAFF. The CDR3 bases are TGTGCCAGCAGCATCCGGGCATCGAACACTGAAGCTTTCTTT. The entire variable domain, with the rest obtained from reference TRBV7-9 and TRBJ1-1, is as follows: DTGVSQNPRHKITKRGQNVTFRCDPISEHNRLYWYRQTLGQGPEFLTYFQNEAQLEKSRLLSDRFSAERPKGSFSTLEIQRTEQGDSAMYLCASSIRASNTEAFFGQGTRLTVV.

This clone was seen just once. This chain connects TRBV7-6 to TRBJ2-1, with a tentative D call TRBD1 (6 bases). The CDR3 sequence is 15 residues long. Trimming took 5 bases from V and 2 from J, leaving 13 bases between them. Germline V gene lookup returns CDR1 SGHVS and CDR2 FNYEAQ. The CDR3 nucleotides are TGTGCCAGCAGCGAAACGGGACAAGCCTACAATGAGCAGTTCTTC. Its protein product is CASSETGQAYNEQFF.

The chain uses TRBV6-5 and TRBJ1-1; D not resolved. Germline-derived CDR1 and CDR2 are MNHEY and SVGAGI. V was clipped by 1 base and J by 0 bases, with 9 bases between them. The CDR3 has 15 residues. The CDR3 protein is CASSYYSTLNTEAFF. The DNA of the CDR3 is TGTGCCAGCAGTTACTACAGCACTTTGAACACTGAAGCTTTCTTT.

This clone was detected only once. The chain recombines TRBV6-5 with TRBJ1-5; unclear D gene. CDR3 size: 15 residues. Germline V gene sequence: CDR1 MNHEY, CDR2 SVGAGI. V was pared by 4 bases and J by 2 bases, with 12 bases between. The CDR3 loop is CASSSRDGGNQPQHF. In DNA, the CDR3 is TGTGCCAGCAGTTCCAGAGACGGAGGCAATCAGCCCCAGCATTTT.

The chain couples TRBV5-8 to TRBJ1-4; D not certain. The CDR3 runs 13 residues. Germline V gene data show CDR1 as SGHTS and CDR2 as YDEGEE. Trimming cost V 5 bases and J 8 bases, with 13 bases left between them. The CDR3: CASRRRPTEKLFF. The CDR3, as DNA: TGTGCCAGCAGGCGCAGACCGACCGAAAAACTGTTTTTT.

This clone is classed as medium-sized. The DNA for the CDR3 is TGTGCCAGCAGTTTACCCCGACTAGCGGGGTATACCTACGAGCAGTACTTC. The encoded protein is CASSLPRLAGYTYEQYF. V usage is TRBV28 and J usage is TRBJ2-7; 11 bases align to TRBD2. Germline CDR1 reads MDHEN; CDR2 reads SYDVKM. The CDR3 extends over 17 amino acids. J gave up 2 bases and V 2 bases, and 8 bases lay outside the gene matches.

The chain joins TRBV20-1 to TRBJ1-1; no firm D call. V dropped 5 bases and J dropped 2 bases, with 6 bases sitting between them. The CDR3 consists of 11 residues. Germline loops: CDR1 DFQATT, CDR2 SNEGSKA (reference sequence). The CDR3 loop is CSALTNTEAFF. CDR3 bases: TGCAGTGCTCTGACAAACACTGAAGCTTTCTTT.